This is a list of T cell receptor beta chains from one sample in a study of cytomegalovirus exposure and HLA in healthy donors. Sequencing was performed with immunoSEQ multiplex PCR; in TCRdb, only in-frame clones are kept and a portion is missing. Its table lists 70,000 or so clones. Material for sequencing was PBMCs. The origin of the receptors is a man in his forties in good health and CMV-seronegative. CDR3s leave out the opening cysteine and the closing phenylalanine or tryptophan. Fields, in order: J gene, V gene, CDR3 protein.

>TRBJ1-1|TRBV27
ASSPTGKAEAF
>TRBJ2-5|TRBV6-5
ASKYLQGSRETQY
>TRBJ1-5|TRBV19
ASIGPGGPQH
>.|TRBV10-3
AISKAIQEWNEQY
>TRBJ1-6|TRBV27
ASSLGQLRTYNSPLH
>TRBJ2-1|TRBV15
ATSRDRGGPNEQF
>TRBJ2-7|TRBV28
ASGPGQAYEQY
>TRBJ2-3|TRBV14
ASSHVRVPTDTQY
>TRBJ2-7|TRBV4-3
ASSPQREGTEQY
>TRBJ2-3|TRBV7-9
ATKLALSTDTQY
>TRBJ1-6|TRBV2
ATTRDSNSPLH
>TRBJ2-2|TRBV19
ASTGQGTTGELF
>TRBJ2-7|TRBV30
AWSPGPGTVSYEQY
>TRBJ1-1|TRBV27
ASSFMYEGEAF
>TRBJ1-1|TRBV30
AWTIRDRALNTEAF
>TRBJ2-1|TRBV4-3
ASSQLLDSTRRQF
>TRBJ2-1|TRBV5-1
ASSGTGTSYNEQF
>TRBJ1-4|TRBV4-1
ASSQQGREGEKLF
>TRBJ2-3|TRBV28
ASWGFGRGTDTQY
>TRBJ2-7|TRBV29-1
SVTGTGYEQY